The 32 T cell receptor beta chains below come from one sample, sequenced in a study of vaccination and CD4 T cells after COVID-19. The Oncomine TCR Beta short-read assay was what sequenced the DNA obtained from cultured CD4+ T cells. MiXCR was run by TCRdb on the PCR reads, yielding one entry per CDR3 protein. The data contain several thousand distinct CDR3 sequences, approximately 41% of them singletons. No antigen has been assigned to these receptors. Sample treatment: roughly ten-day PBMC culture with coronavirus spike peptide pools or control peptides (ViraFEST assay). Unexposed donor CD4+ T cells predated the COVID-19 pandemic, collected 2011-2018. The specimen was CD4+ T cells from blood, cultured in vitro. These receptors all come from a human donor in good health.

This clonotype was observed a few times. The rearrangement uses TRBV6-5 and TRBJ1-5; D not certain. Germline V CDR1 and CDR2: MNHEY, SVGAGI. V lost 2 bases to trimming and J lost 1 base, with 6 bases between them. The CDR3 is made up of 14 amino acids. The CDR3 loop reads CASSYGGSNQPQHF. For the CDR3, the DNA is TGTGCCAGCAGTTACGGAGGAAGCAATCAGCCCCAGCATTTT.

This clonotype is termed medium-sized. This CDR3 reads CASSRSHTQGAWGYTF. The DNA of the CDR3 is TGCGCCAGCAGCCGCTCCCATACACAGGGGGCTTGGGGCTACACCTTC. The gene calls are TRBV4-1 and TRBJ1-2, with 9 bases lining up with TRBD1. The CDR3 is made up of 16 amino acids. CDR1 and CDR2 from the germline V gene are MGHRA and YSYEKL. The V gene end was trimmed by 4 bases and the J gene end by 8 bases; junction bases not matched to a gene: 14.

This chain uses TRBV5-4 with TRBJ2-3, with 12 positions matching TRBD2. V shed 4 bases, J shed 8 bases, and the junction held 11 bases outside the gene matches. The length of the CDR3 is 16 residues. Germline-derived CDR1 and CDR2 are SGHNT and YYREEE (reference sequence). The CDR3 spells CASSPLAGGTPLTQYF. The CDR3 DNA follows: TGTGCCAGCAGCCCCCTAGCGGGGGGGACCCCACTTACGCAGTATTTT. Full variable domain (missing parts from reference TRBV5-4 and TRBJ2-3): ETGVTQSPTHLIKTRGQQVTLRCSSQSGHNTVSWYQQALGQGPQFIFQYYREEENGRGNFPPRFSGLQFPNYSSELNVNALELDDSALYLCASSPLAGGTPLTQYFGPGTRLTVL.

This clonotype was observed a handful of times. The V gene is TRBV11-2, the J gene TRBJ1-2, with 7 bases fitting TRBD1. The germline gives CDR1 SGHAT, CDR2 FQNNGV. Trimming cost V 3 bases and J 4 bases; bases outside gene matches: 2. This CDR3 comprises 13 residues. The CDR3 is CASSLGQSYGYTF. The CDR3 DNA is TGTGCCAGCAGCTTGGGACAGTCCTATGGCTACACCTTC. Based on the CDR3 plus reference TRBV11-2 and TRBJ1-2, the full variable domain is EAGVAQSPRYKIIEKRQSVAFWCNPISGHATLYWYQQILGQGPKLLIQFQNNGVVDDSQLPKDRFSAERLKGVDSTLKIQPAKLEDSAVYLCASSLGQSYGYTFGSGTRLTVV.

V is TRBV2 and J is TRBJ1-2; TRBD1 agrees at 9 bases. Germline assignment: CDR1 SNHLY and CDR2 FYNNEI. The CDR3 runs to 13 residues. The V gene end was trimmed by 6 bases and the J gene end by 6 bases; junction bases not matched to a gene: 5. For the CDR3, the DNA is TGTGCCAGCAGCGTGACAGGGGGGAATGGCTACACCTTC. Its translation is CASSVTGGNGYTF.

The gene calls are TRBV5-8 and TRBJ1-1; a weak D match, TRBD1 (5 bases). This CDR3 is 12 amino acids long. The germline V gene has CDR1 SGHTS and CDR2 YDEGEE. Trimming shortened V by 2 bases and J by 7 bases, and 9 bases separated the two germline ends. In nucleotides, the CDR3 is TGTGCCAGCAGCTTTATAGACAGTGAAGCTTTCTTT. Translation gives CASSFIDSEAFF.

This clonotype turned up a few times. The V gene is TRBV19, the J gene TRBJ1-1, with 8 bases identical to TRBD1. CDR1 LNHDA and CDR2 SQIVND come from the germline V gene (reference sequence). The CDR3 length is 15 residues. Trimming took 6 bases from V and 3 from J; bases not matched to a gene: 9. The CDR3 loop is CASRPDRDGDTEAFF. The CDR3 region has the DNA TGTGCCAGTAGACCGGACAGGGACGGGGACACTGAAGCTTTCTTT.

This sequence joins TRBV19 and TRBJ2-3, with D perhaps TRBD2 (5 bases). Trimming pared 7 bases from V and 3 bases from J, leaving 14 bases between. CDR1 LNHDA and CDR2 SQIVND come from the germline V gene (reference sequence). This CDR3 contains 14 residues. The CDR3: CASTPLGVTDTQYF. The CDR3 DNA is TGTGCCAGTACCCCTCTCGGGGTAACAGATACGCAGTATTTT.

The gene calls are TRBV20-1 and TRBJ2-1; no clear D. V lost 0 bases and J 12 bases, leaving 24 bases between the germline ends. There are 16 residues in the CDR3. Germline CDR1 reads DFQATT; CDR2 reads SNEGSKA (reference sequence). Written as DNA, the CDR3 is TGCAGTGCTAGAGATCCCGTACGGGTCCCATCCATCGGGCAGTTCTTC. Translation: CSARDPVRVPSIGQFF.

The chain combines TRBV6-4 with TRBJ2-1, with D maybe TRBD1 (5 bases). V shed 3 bases and J shed 0 bases, with 9 bases lying between them. The germline V gene encodes CDR1 MRHNA and CDR2 SNTAGT. The CDR3 runs to 15 residues. CDR3 nucleotides: TGTGCCAGCAGTGATACAGACAGCTCCTACAATGAGCAGTTCTTC. It codes for CASSDTDSSYNEQFF.

This clonotype turned up a few times. The DNA for the CDR3 is TGTGCCAGCAGAGGACTTAGGGGGCTGGGTGAAGCTTTCTTT. Translation gives CASRGLRGLGEAFF. The chain has TRBV6-1 and TRBJ1-1; 7 bases fit TRBD1. The trim removed 6 bases at V and 7 bases at J, leaving 11 bases unmatched. CDR3 size: 14 residues. Germline assignment: CDR1 MNHNS and CDR2 SASEGT.

This clonotype was detected a few times. The chain is built from TRBV20-1 and TRBJ2-1; 10 bases map to TRBD1. This CDR3 contains 16 residues. V was pared by 0 bases and J by 3 bases, with 5 bases of the junction left unmatched. Germline lookup yields CDR1 DFQATT and CDR2 SNEGSKA (reference sequence). The chain's CDR3 is CSARDTTGGFYNEQFF. CDR3 coding DNA: TGCAGTGCTAGAGATACGACAGGGGGCTTCTACAATGAGCAGTTCTTC.

The V and J genes are TRBV19 and TRBJ1-1, with D perhaps TRBD1 (6 bases). The CDR3 length is 13 residues. V was trimmed by 7 bases and J by 3 bases, leaving 12 bases between them. Germline CDR1 LNHDA, CDR2 SQIVND (reference sequence). CDR3 loop: CASKTQGYTEAFF. As DNA, the CDR3 is TGTGCCAGTAAAACCCAGGGGTACACTGAAGCTTTCTTT.

The rearrangement uses TRBV28 and TRBJ1-3; the D gene is possibly TRBD1 (5 bases). V was cut by 6 bases and J by 4 bases, with 13 bases left in between. Germline-derived CDR1 and CDR2 are MDHEN and SYDVKM. The CDR3 loop spans 14 amino acids. This CDR3 is CASRDTAWGNTIYF. The CDR3 nucleotides are TGTGCCAGCAGGGACACCGCGTGGGGAAACACCATATATTTT.

The chain links TRBV19 to TRBJ2-5; D not resolved. CDR1 LNHDA and CDR2 SQIVND come from the germline V gene (reference sequence). The length of the CDR3 is 11 residues. The V end lost 3 bases, the J end lost 5 bases, and 4 bases lay between the germline ends. CDR3 protein: CASSIRETQYF. Here the CDR3 DNA reads TGTGCCAGTAGTATTCGGGAGACCCAGTACTTC.

This clonotype was detected a few times. The CDR3 reads CASSSAPTGKGSNQPQHF. In DNA, the CDR3 is TGTGCCAGCAGCTCCGCACCGACAGGGAAAGGAAGCAATCAGCCCCAGCATTTT. J is TRBJ1-5 and V is TRBV7-9; 7 bases align to TRBD1. CDR3 length equals 18 residues. V lost 4 bases, J lost 1 base, and 13 bases stayed unmatched. Germline V gene lookup returns CDR1 SEHNR and CDR2 FQNEAQ (reference sequence).

This chain links TRBV12-3 or TRBV12-4 with TRBJ2-1; maybe TRBD2 (5 bases). V lost 3 bases to trimming and J lost 5 bases, with 8 bases between them. The CDR3 is 13 amino acids. CDR3 amino acids: CASSFYGNNEQFF. CDR3 bases: TGTGCCAGCAGTTTTTACGGGAACAATGAGCAGTTCTTC.

J is TRBJ2-3 and V is TRBV6-1; 13 positions agree with TRBD2. The length of the CDR3 is 15 residues. J lost 7 bases, V lost 5 bases, and 6 bases had no gene match. Germline V gene sequence: CDR1 MNHNS, CDR2 SASEGT. The CDR3 DNA reads as TGTGCCAGCAGTCCACTAGCGGGGGGGGTGAATACGCAGTATTTT. Protein product: CASSPLAGGVNTQYF.

J is TRBJ2-3 and V is TRBV19; TRBD2 matches at 7 bases. This CDR3 has 15 residues. From germline, CDR1 is LNHDA and CDR2 SQIVND (reference sequence). V lost 3 bases to trimming and J lost 3 bases; unmatched junction nucleotides: 6. CDR3 bases: TGTGCCAGTAGTATTTCTAGCGGCGGAACAGATACGCAGTATTTT. As protein: CASSISSGGTDTQYF.

This sequence joins TRBV6-2 or TRBV6-3 and TRBJ1-5; 9 nucleotides agree with TRBD1. From germline, CDR1 is MNHEY and CDR2 SVGEGT. The CDR3 is 12 amino acids. V trimming: 9 bases; J trimming: 4 bases; junction bases outside the gene matches: 1. The CDR3 is CASGTGNQPQHF. The CDR3 nucleotides read TGTGCCAGTGGGACAGGGAATCAGCCCCAGCATTTT.

The chain couples TRBV28 to TRBJ1-6; 7 bases are a match to TRBD1. From germline, CDR1 is MDHEN and CDR2 SYDVKM. There are 14 residues in the CDR3. Losses at the gene ends were 5 bases for V and 8 bases for J; bases not matched to a gene: 6. The CDR3 here is CASSLWDRYSPLHF. The CDR3 DNA sequence: TGTGCCAGCAGTCTGTGGGACAGATATTCACCCCTCCACTTT.

J is TRBJ2-2 and V is TRBV6-5; the D gene is possibly TRBD2 (5 bases). The CDR3 is made up of 17 amino acids. Trimming pared 0 bases from V and 7 bases from J, leaving 18 bases between. Per germline, CDR1 MNHEY and CDR2 SVGAGI. CDR3 bases: TGTGCCAGCAGTTACTCGTATCCCCCAGCGGCAGTCGGGGAGCTGTTTTTT. This gives the protein CASSYSYPPAAVGELFF.

In its sample, this clonotype was seen a few times. J is TRBJ1-2 and V is TRBV28, with D hard to call. This CDR3 has 13 residues. Germline values: CDR1 MDHEN, CDR2 SYDVKM. V was cut by 4 bases and J by 2 bases, with 8 bases left in between. DNA for the CDR3: TGTGCCAGCAGTTGGAGAGGGAACTATGGCTACACCTTC. Protein: CASSWRGNYGYTF.

This clonotype was picked up one time. The genes are TRBV5-4 and TRBJ2-2, with D uncertain. Per germline, CDR1 SGHNT and CDR2 YYREEE (reference sequence). Deletions cut 4 bases from V and 1 base from J, with 17 bases between. The CDR3 runs to 17 residues. The CDR3 region is CASSSEMAVVNTGELFF. CDR3 nucleotide sequence: TGTGCCAGCAGCAGCGAGATGGCGGTAGTGAACACCGGGGAGCTGTTTTTT.

V gene TRBV19 combines with J gene TRBJ2-7; TRBD1 is a possible D gene (5 bases). This CDR3 region has 14 residues. Trimming removed 0 bases at V and 1 base at J, with 7 bases between. Germline CDR1 LNHDA, CDR2 SQIVND (reference sequence). Here the CDR3 DNA reads TGTGCCAGTAGTATAGATGGACATTCCTACGAGCAGTACTTC. Translation: CASSIDGHSYEQYF.

This clonotype was picked up a small number of times. This rearrangement joins TRBV7-2 to TRBJ2-2; weak D call: TRBD2 (6 bases). The V gene lost 4 bases and the J gene lost 6 bases, with 18 bases spanning the gap. In germline, CDR1 is SGHTA, CDR2 FQGNSA. The CDR3 contains 16 residues. The CDR3 reads CASSSPIILAPGELFF. The CDR3 DNA reads as TGTGCCAGCAGCTCCCCGATTATACTAGCTCCCGGGGAGCTGTTTTTT.

This clonotype appeared a few times. J is TRBJ2-2 and V is TRBV11-3; D possibly uses TRBD1 or TRBD2 (5 bases each). Germline V gene data show CDR1 as SGHNT and CDR2 as YENEEA. Trimming cost V 4 bases and J 6 bases, with 18 bases left between them. CDR3 length: 16 residues. CDR3 region: CASSSGTVGIAGELFF. DNA of the CDR3: TGTGCCAGCAGCTCCGGGACGGTCGGGATAGCCGGGGAGCTGTTTTTT.

This clonotype was seen a few times. This CDR3 reads CSAPPRTAGNTIYF. DNA for the CDR3: TGCAGTGCGCCCCCCCGTACGGCAGGAAACACCATATATTTT. This rearrangement joins TRBV20-1 to TRBJ1-3; D not certain. Trimming left V 6 bases short and J 4 bases short, with 16 bases between. The CDR3 is made up of 14 amino acids. Germline V gene lookup returns CDR1 DFQATT and CDR2 SNEGSKA (reference sequence).

The count of this clonotype is one. The chain uses TRBV7-9 and TRBJ1-2; D unclear. The length of the CDR3 is 11 residues. The germline V gene encodes CDR1 SEHNR and CDR2 FQNEAQ (reference sequence). V lost 1 base and J lost 13, with 10 bases in between. The CDR3, as DNA: TGTGCCAGCAGCTTAGAGTCTTCCTGCACCTTC. Translated, it gives CASSLESSCTF. Combining the CDR3 with reference TRBV7-9 and TRBJ1-2 gives the whole variable domain DTGVSQNPRHKITKRGQNVTFRCDPISEHNRLYWYRQTLGQGPEFLTYFQNEAQLEKSRLLSDRFSAERPKGSFSTLEIQRTEQGDSAMYLCASSLESSCTFGSGTRLTVV.

The chain is built from TRBV6-1 and TRBJ1-2, with D uncertain. V lost 6 bases and J 1 base, leaving 9 bases between the germline ends. This CDR3 region has 13 residues. The germline CDR1 and CDR2 sequences are MNHNS and SASEGT. The CDR3 spells CASSIEVNYGYTF. In DNA form, the CDR3 reads TGTGCCAGCAGCATCGAGGTTAACTATGGCTACACCTTC.

The rearrangement joins TRBV11-2 to TRBJ2-2; D uncertain. V was shortened by 5 bases and J by 3 bases, with 10 bases between the two germline ends. The CDR3 totals 14 residues. Germline values: CDR1 SGHAT, CDR2 FQNNGV. CDR3 protein: CASSLSLYTGELFF. The DNA for the CDR3 is TGTGCCAGCAGCCTCTCGCTGTACACCGGGGAGCTGTTTTTT.

Written as DNA, the CDR3 is TGTGCCAGCAGCCAGAGTACAGATACGCAGTATTTT. The encoded protein is CASSQSTDTQYF. The chain couples TRBV7-2 to TRBJ2-3; D unclear. This CDR3 has 12 residues. The V gene's germline CDR1 is SGHTA and CDR2 FQGNSA. Trimming left V 5 bases short and J 3 bases short, with 6 bases between.